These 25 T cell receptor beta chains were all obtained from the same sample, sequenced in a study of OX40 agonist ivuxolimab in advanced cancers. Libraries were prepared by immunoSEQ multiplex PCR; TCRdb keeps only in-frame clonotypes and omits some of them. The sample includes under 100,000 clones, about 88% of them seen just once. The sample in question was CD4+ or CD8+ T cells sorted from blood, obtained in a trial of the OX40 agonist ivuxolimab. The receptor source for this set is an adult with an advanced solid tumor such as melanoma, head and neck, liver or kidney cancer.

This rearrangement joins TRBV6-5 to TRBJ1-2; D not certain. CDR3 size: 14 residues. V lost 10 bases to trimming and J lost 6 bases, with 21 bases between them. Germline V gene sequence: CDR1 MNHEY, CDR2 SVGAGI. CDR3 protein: CATRGQRTWHGYTF. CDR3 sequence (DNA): TGTGCCACTAGAGGCCAGCGGACGTGGCATGGCTACACCTTC.

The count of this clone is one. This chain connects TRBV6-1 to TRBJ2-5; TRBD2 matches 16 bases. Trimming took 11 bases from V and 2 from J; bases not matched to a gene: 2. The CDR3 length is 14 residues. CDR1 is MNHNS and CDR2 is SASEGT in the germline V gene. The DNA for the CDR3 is TGTGCCGGGACTAGCGGGGGGGCGCAAGAGACCCAGTACTTC. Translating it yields CAGTSGGAQETQYF.

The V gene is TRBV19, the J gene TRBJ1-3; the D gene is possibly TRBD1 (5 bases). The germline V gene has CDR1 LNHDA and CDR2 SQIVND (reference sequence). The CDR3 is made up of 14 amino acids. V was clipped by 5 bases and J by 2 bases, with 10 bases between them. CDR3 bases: TGTGCCAGTAGTCAAGGGGTCACTGGAAACACCATATATTTT. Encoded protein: CASSQGVTGNTIYF.

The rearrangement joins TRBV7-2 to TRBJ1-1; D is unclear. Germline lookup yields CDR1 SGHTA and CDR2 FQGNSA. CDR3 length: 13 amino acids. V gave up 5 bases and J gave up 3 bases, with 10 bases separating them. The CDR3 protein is CASSRAWDTEAFF. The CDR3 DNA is TGTGCCAGCAGCCGAGCCTGGGACACTGAAGCTTTCTTT.

The CDR3 DNA reads TGTGCCAGCGGGGGACTTTTCTTCTCTGGGGCCAACGTCCTGACTTTC. It codes for CASGGLFFSGANVLTF. The chain recombines TRBV7-6 with TRBJ2-6; a possible D gene is TRBD2 (6 bases). Trimming took 8 bases from V and 0 from J, leaving 14 bases between them. The CDR3 spans 16 residues. CDR1 and CDR2 from the germline V gene are SGHVS and FNYEAQ.

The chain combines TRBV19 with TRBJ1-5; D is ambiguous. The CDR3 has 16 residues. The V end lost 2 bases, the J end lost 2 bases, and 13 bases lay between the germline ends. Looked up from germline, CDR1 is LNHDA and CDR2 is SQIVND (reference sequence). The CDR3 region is CASSIREGSRNQPQHF. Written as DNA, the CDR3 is TGTGCCAGTAGTATAAGGGAAGGTAGTCGCAATCAGCCCCAGCATTTT.

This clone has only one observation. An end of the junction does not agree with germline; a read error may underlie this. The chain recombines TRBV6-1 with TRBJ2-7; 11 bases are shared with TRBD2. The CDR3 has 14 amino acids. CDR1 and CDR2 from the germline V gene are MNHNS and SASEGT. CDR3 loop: CASIPTSGSNEQCF. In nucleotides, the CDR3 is TGTGCCAGCATTCCTACTAGCGGGAGCAACGAGCAGTGCTTC.

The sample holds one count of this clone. The CDR3: CSVGGHSSGNTIYF. The CDR3 DNA sequence: TGCAGCGTTGGCGGGCACAGCTCTGGAAACACCATATATTTT. The rearrangement links TRBV29-1 to TRBJ1-3, with D unclear. Germline CDR1 is SQVTM and CDR2 is ANQGSEA. The length of the CDR3 is 14 residues. V lost 4 bases, J lost 0 bases, and 10 bases lay in between.

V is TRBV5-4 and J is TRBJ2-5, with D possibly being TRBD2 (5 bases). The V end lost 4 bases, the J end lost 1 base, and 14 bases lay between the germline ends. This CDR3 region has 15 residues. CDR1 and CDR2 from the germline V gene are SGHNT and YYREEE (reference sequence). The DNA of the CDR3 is TGTGCCAGCAGCGTTGGGTCGGGGATCCAAGAGACCCAGTACTTC. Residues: CASSVGSGIQETQYF.

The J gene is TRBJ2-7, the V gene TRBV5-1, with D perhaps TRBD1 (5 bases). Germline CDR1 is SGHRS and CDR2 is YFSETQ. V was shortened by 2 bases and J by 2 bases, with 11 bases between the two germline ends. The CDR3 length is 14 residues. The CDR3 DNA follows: TGCGCCAGCAGCTTCCGCCCAGGGACCTACGAGCAGTACTTC. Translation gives CASSFRPGTYEQYF.

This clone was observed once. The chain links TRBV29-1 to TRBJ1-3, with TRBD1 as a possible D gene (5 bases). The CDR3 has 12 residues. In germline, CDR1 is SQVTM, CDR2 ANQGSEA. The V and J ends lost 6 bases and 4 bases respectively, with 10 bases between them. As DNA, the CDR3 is TGCAGCGTCAGGACACTAGGAAACACCATATATTTT. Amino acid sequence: CSVRTLGNTIYF.

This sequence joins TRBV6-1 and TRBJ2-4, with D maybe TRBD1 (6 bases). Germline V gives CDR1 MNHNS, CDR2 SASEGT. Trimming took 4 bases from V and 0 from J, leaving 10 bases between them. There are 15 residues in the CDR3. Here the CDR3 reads CASSVGALAKNIQYF. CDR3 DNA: TGTGCCAGCAGTGTGGGGGCCTTAGCCAAAAACATTCAGTACTTC.

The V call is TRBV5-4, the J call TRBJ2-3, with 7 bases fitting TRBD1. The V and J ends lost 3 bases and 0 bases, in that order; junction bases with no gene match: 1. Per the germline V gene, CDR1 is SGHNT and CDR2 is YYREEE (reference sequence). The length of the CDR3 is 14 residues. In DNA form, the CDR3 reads TGTGCCAGCAGCTGGGACAGTAGCACAGATACGCAGTATTTT. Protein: CASSWDSSTDTQYF.

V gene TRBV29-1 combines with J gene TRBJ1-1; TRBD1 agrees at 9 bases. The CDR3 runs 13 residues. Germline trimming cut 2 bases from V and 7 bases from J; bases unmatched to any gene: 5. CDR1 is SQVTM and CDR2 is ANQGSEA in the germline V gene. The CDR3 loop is CSVEPGTGREAFF. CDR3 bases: TGCAGCGTTGAACCCGGGACAGGGCGTGAAGCTTTCTTT.

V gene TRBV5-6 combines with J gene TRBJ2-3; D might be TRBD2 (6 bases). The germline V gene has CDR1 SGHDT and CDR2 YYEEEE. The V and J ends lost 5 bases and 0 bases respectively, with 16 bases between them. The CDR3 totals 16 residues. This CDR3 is CASSRLGLGSTDTQYF. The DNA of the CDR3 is TGTGCCAGCAGTAGACTAGGTTTGGGGAGCACAGATACGCAGTATTTT.

DNA for the CDR3: TGCGCCAGCAGAGGTGAGGGGTCCCTCCACTTT. This encodes CASRGEGSLHF. The chain uses TRBV5-1 and TRBJ1-6; possible D gene TRBD1, 5 bases. The CDR3 sequence is 11 residues long. From germline, CDR1 is SGHRS and CDR2 YFSETQ. V dropped 5 bases and J dropped 14 bases, with 11 bases sitting between them.

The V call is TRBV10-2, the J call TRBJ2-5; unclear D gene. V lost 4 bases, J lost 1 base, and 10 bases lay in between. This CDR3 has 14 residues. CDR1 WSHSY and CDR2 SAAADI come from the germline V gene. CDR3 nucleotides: TGCGCCAGCAGTGGTAAAGGGCTCCAAGAGACCCAGTACTTC. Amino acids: CASSGKGLQETQYF.

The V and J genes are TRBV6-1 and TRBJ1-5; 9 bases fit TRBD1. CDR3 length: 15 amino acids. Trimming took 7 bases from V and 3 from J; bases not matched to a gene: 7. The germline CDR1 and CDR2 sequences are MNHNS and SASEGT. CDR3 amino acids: CASTSGTGSNQPQHF. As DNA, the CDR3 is TGTGCCAGCACCTCCGGGACAGGGTCCAATCAGCCCCAGCATTTT.

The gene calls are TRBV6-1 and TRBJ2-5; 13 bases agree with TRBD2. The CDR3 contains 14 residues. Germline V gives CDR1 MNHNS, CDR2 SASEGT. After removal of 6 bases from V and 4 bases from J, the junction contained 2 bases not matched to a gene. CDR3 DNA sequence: TGTGCCAGCAGACTAGCGGGGGGGCCAGAGACCCAGTACTTC. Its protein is CASRLAGGPETQYF.

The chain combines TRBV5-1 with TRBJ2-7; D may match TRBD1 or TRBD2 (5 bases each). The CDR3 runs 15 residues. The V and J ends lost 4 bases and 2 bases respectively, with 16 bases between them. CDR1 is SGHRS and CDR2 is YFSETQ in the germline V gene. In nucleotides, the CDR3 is TGCGCCAGCAGCGCCGCCGGGACGGAACCCTACGAGCAGTACTTC. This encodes CASSAAGTEPYEQYF. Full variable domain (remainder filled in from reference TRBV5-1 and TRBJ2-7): KAGVTQTPRYLIKTRGQQVTLSCSPISGHRSVSWYQQTPGQGLQFLFEYFSETQRNKGNFPGRFSGRQFSNSRSEMNVSTLELGDSALYLCASSAAGTEPYEQYFGPGTRLTVT.

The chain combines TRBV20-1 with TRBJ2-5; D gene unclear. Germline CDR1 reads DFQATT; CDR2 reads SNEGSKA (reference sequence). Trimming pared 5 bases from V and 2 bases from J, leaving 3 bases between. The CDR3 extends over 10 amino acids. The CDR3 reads CSAGQETQYF. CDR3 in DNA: TGCAGTGCTGGACAAGAGACCCAGTACTTC.

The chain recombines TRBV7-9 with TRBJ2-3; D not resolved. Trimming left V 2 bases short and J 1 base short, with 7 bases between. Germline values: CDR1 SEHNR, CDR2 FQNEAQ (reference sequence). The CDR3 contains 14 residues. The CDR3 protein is CASSLIDRTDTQYF. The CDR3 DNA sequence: TGTGCCAGCAGCTTAATAGACCGCACAGATACGCAGTATTTT.

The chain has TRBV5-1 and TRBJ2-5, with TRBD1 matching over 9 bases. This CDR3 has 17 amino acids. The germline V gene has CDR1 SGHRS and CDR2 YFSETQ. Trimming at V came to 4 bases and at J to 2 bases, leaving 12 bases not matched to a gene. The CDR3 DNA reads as TGCGCCAGCAGCGCACACAGGGGGCGAGACCTACAAGAGACCCAGTACTTC. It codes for CASSAHRGRDLQETQYF.

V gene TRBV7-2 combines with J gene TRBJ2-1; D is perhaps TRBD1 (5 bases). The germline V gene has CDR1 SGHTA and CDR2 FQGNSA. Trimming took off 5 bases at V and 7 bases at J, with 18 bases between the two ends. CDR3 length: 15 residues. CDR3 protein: CASSPLVSAGNEQFF. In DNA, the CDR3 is TGTGCCAGCAGCCCACTTGTTTCCGCAGGGAATGAGCAGTTCTTC.

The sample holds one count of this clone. CDR3 sequence (DNA): TGCAGCGTCGACGGAGTTGACGGGACCCAGTACTTC. Protein sequence: CSVDGVDGTQYF. The rearrangement uses TRBV29-1 and TRBJ2-5; D is uncertain. Trimming cost V 6 bases and J 7 bases, with 15 bases left between them. CDR1 is SQVTM, CDR2 ANQGSEA, per germline. The CDR3 totals 12 residues. Supplemented by reference TRBV29-1 and TRBJ2-5, the full variable domain reads SAVISQKPSRDICQRGTSLTIQCQVDSQVTMMFWYRQQPGQSLTLIATANQGSEATYESGFVIDKFPISRPNLTFSTLTVSNMSPEDSSIYLCSVDGVDGTQYFGPGTRLLVL.